This entry describes one T cell receptor (beta chain). The antigen remains unidentified. This is likely a read error, given that the CDR3 carries no conserved phenylalanine or tryptophan at its end. Germline CDR1 is SGHAT and CDR2 is FQNNGV. The CDR3 spans 13 residues. The sample is drawn from a study of tumor-infiltrating lymphocytes in primary liver carcinoma. Study observations and caveats: Roughly 7.5-25% of top clones, and no more, occurred in all five tumor regions. Compared with blood, tumor repertoires held significantly more in their top 250 clones.

From unsorted bulk tissue weighing roughly 17-32 mg, DNA and RNA were co-extracted. A constant-region primer primed TCR beta cDNA synthesis from 450 to 550 ng of total RNA. Construction of TCR beta libraries relied on three successive nested multiplex PCR rounds employing slightly modified ARM-PCR. The two initial PCR rounds, roughly 11 cycles each, used TRBV1-TRBV30 forward and C-beta reverse primers. TCRdb recomputed calls from the multiplex PCR reads with MiXCR, one row per CDR3 protein. The table records roughly 190,000 distinct CDR3 sequences, 85% of them present only once. The chain uses TRBV11-2 and TRBJ2-7; 7 bases map to TRBD1. Specimen: tumor tissue from primary liver carcinoma. This TCR was sampled from a man aged 35 to 55 with primary liver carcinoma and hepatitis B virus infection. The CDR3 nucleotides read TGTGCCAACAGCGTGGGACAGACCTACGAGCAGTACTCC. Its protein product is CANSVGQTYEQYS.